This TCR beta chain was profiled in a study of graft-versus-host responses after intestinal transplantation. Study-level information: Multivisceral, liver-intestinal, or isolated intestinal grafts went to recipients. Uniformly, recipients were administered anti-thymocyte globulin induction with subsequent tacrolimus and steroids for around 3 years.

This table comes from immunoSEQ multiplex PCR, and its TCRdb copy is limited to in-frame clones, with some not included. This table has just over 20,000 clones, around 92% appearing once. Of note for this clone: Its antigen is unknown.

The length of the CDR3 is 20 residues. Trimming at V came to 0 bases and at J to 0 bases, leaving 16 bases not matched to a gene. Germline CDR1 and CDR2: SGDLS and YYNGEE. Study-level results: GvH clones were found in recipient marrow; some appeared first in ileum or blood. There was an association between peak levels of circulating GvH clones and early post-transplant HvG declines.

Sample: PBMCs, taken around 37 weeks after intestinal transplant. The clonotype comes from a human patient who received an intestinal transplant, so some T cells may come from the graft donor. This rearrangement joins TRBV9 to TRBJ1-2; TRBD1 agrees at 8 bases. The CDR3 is CASSVATSGQAAKSNYGYTF. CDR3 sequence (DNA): TGTGCCAGCAGCGTAGCTACGTCGGGACAGGCAGCCAAATCTAACTATGGCTACACCTTC.